This TCR beta chain was sequenced in a study of a mutant IDH1 vaccine in newly diagnosed glioma. Time point meaning: week 11, during vaccination. Doses comprised 300 ug of mutant IDH1 20-mer peptide each, plus topical imiquimod. Trimming took 0 bases from V and 6 from J, leaving 10 bases between them. The CDR3 has 13 residues. Looked up from germline, CDR1 is SGDLS and CDR2 is YYNGEE. Repertoires were generated with immunoSEQ multiplex PCR, while TCRdb's copy carries only in-frame clones and drops some. The sample includes over 55,000 clones, approximately 90% seen only once; the top ten take 1.9%. About this clone: As yet, its antigen is unknown.

Sample: PBMCs, taken from a glioma patient whose treatment included an IDH1 peptide vaccine. The clonotype originates from a man in his forties or fifties with glioma. The chain uses TRBV9 and TRBJ2-7; D might be TRBD1 (5 bases). The CDR3 is CASSVGGQGEQYF. CDR3 nucleotides: TGTGCCAGCAGCGTAGGTGGGCAGGGCGAGCAGTACTTC.